Sequencing of this TCR beta chain was carried out in a study of cytomegalovirus exposure and HLA in healthy donors. Researchers ran the PCR with 60 Vbeta and 13 Jbeta primers. Produced via immunoSEQ multiplex PCR; TCRdb's table is partial and in-frame only. The sample holds approximately 31,000 clones, around 87% seen once. V lost 4 bases and J lost 2, with 24 bases in between. Per the germline V gene, CDR1 is SEHNR and CDR2 is FQNEAQ (reference sequence). The length of the CDR3 is 18 residues. The sequencing input was PBMCs. This rearrangement joins TRBV7-9 to TRBJ2-7; weak D call: TRBD1 (7 bases). The source of this sequence is a boy between 10 and 17 years old in good health and CMV-seronegative. CDR3 in amino acids: CASSSMGVGGTVPYEQYF. CDR3 coding DNA: TGTGCCAGCAGCTCGATGGGGGTTGGAGGGACAGTCCCCTACGAGCAGTACTTC.